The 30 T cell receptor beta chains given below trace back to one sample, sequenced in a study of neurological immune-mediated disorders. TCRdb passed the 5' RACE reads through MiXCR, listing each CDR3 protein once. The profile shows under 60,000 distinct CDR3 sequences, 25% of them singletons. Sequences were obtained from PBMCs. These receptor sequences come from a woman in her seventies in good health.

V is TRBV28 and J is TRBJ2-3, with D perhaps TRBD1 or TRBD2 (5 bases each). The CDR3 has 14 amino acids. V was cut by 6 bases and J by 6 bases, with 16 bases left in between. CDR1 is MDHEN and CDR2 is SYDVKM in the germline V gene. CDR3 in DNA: TGTGCCAGCAGCCAGGGTGGGGGATTTGATACGCAGTATTTT. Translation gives CASSQGGGFDTQYF.

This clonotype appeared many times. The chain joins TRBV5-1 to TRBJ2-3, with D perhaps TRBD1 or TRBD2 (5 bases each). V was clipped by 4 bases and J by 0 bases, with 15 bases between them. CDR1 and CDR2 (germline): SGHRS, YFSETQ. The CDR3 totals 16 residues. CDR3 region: CASSPGWGSSTDTQYF. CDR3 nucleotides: TGCGCCAGCAGCCCGGGGTGGGGGTCTAGCACAGATACGCAGTATTTT. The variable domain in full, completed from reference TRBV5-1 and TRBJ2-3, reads KAGVTQTPRYLIKTRGQQVTLSCSPISGHRSVSWYQQTPGQGLQFLFEYFSETQRNKGNFPGRFSGRQFSNSRSEMNVSTLELGDSALYLCASSPGWGSSTDTQYFGPGTRLTVL.

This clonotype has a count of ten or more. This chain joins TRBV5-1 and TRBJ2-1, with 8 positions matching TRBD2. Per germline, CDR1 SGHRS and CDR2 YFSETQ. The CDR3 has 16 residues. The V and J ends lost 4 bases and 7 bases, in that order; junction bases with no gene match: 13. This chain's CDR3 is CASSPLTGGPSNEQFF. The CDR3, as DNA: TGCGCCAGCAGCCCGCTGACGGGAGGGCCCTCGAATGAGCAGTTCTTC.

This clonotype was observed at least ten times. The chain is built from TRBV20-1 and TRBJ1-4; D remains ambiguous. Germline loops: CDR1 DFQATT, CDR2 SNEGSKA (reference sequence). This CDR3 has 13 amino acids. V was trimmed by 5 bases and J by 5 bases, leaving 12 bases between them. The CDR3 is CSARLWGNEKLFF. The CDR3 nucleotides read TGCAGTGCTCGGCTGTGGGGAAATGAAAAACTGTTTTTT.

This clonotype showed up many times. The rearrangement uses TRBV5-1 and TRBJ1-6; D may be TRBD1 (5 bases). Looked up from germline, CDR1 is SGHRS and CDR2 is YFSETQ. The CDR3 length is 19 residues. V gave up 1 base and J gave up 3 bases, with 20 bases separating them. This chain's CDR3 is CASSLLPEGDVRYNSPLHF. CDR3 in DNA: TGCGCCAGCAGCTTGCTACCAGAAGGGGACGTTCGCTATAATTCACCCCTCCACTTT. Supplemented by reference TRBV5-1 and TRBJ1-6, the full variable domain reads KAGVTQTPRYLIKTRGQQVTLSCSPISGHRSVSWYQQTPGQGLQFLFEYFSETQRNKGNFPGRFSGRQFSNSRSEMNVSTLELGDSALYLCASSLLPEGDVRYNSPLHFGNGTRLTVT.

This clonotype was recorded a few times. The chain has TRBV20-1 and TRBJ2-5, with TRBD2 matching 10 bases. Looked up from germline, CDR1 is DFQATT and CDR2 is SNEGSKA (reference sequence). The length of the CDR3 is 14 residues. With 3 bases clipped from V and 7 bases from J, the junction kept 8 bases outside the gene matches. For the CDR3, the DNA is TGCAGTGCTAGGGGTAGCGGGGGGTTTGGGACCCAGTACTTC. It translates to CSARGSGGFGTQYF.

CDR3 protein: CASTEGSGAKNIQYF. The CDR3 coding sequence is TGCGCCAGCACTGAGGGTAGCGGAGCCAAAAACATTCAGTACTTC. The chain recombines TRBV5-1 with TRBJ2-4; possibly TRBD2 for D (6 bases). CDR3 length equals 15 residues. V was trimmed by 6 bases and J by 0 bases, leaving 13 bases between them. Germline CDR1 reads SGHRS; CDR2 reads YFSETQ.

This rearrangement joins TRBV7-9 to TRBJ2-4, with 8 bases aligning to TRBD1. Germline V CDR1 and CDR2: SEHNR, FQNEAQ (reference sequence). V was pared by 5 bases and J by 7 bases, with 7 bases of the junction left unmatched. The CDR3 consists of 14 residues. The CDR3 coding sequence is TGTGCCAGCAGCACCCACAGGGGGACTAACATTCAGTACTTC. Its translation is CASSTHRGTNIQYF.

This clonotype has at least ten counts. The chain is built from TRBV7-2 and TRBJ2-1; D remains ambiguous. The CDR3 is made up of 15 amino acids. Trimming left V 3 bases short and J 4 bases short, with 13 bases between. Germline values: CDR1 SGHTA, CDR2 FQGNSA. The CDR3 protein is CASSFRPRLYNEQFF. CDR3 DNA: TGTGCCAGCAGCTTTCGACCCCGCCTGTACAATGAGCAGTTCTTC.

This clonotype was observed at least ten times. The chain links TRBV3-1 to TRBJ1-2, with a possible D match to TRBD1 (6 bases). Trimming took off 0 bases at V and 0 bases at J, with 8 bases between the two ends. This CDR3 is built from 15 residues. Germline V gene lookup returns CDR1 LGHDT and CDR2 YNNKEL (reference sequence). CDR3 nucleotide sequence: TGTGCCAGCAGCCAAGAGGGGGCGGCTAACTATGGCTACACCTTC. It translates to CASSQEGAANYGYTF.

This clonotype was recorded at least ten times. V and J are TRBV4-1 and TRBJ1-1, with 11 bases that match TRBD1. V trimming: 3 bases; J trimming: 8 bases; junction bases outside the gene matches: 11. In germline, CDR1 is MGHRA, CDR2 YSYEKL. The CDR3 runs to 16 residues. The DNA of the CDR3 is TGCGCCAGCAGCCACTCGGGGACAGGGGGAGGAGGGGAAGCTTTCTTT. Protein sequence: CASSHSGTGGGGEAFF.

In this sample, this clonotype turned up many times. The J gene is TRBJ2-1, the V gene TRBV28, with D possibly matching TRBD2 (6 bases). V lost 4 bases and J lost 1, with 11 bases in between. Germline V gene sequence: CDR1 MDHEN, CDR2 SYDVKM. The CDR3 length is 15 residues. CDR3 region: CASSSQRVSYNEQFF. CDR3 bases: TGTGCCAGCAGTTCCCAGCGGGTTTCCTACAATGAGCAGTTCTTC.

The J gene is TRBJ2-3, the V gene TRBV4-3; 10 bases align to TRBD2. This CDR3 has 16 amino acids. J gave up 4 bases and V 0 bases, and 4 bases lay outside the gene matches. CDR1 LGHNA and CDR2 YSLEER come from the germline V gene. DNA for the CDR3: TGCGCCAGCAGCCAAGATGTAGCGGGGGGCCCAGATACGCAGTATTTT. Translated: CASSQDVAGGPDTQYF.

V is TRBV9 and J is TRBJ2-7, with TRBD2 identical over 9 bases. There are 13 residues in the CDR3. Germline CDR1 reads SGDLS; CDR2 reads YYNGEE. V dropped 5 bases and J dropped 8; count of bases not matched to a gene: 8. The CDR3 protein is CASSRGASGKQYF. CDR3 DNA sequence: TGTGCCAGCAGTAGGGGGGCTAGCGGGAAGCAGTACTTC.

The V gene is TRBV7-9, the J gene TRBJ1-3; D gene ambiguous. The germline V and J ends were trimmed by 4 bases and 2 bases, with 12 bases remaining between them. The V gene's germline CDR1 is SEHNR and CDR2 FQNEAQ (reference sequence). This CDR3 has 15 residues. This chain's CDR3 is CASSSRGVTGNTIYF. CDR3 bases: TGTGCCAGCAGCTCCCGCGGGGTTACTGGAAACACCATATATTTT.

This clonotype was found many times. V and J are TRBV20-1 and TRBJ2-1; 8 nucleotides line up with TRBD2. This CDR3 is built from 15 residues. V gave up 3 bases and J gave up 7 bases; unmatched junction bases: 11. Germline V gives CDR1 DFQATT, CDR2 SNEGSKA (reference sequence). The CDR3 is CSASVASPGGNEQFF. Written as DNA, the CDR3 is TGCAGTGCTAGTGTAGCGTCTCCGGGGGGGAATGAGCAGTTCTTC.

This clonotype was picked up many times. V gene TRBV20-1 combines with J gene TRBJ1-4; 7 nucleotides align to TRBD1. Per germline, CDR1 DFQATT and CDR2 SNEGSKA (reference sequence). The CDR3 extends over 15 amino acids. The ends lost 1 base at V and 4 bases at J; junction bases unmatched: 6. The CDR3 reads CSARAPGQINEKLFF. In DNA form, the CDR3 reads TGCAGTGCTAGAGCACCGGGACAGATTAATGAAAAACTGTTTTTT.

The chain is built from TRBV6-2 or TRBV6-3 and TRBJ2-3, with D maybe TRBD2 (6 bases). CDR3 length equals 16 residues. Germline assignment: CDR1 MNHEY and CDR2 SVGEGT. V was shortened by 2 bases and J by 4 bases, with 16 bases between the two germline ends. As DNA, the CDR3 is TGTGCCAGCAGTTACCCGACTAGTGGGTCCCCAGATACGCAGTATTTT. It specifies CASSYPTSGSPDTQYF.

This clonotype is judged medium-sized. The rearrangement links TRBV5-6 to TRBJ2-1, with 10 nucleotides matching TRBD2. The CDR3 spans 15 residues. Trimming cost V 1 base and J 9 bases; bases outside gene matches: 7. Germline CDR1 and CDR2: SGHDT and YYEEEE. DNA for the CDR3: TGTGCCAGCAGCTTGCGTTGGACTAGCGGAGCTGAGCAGTTCTTC. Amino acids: CASSLRWTSGAEQFF.

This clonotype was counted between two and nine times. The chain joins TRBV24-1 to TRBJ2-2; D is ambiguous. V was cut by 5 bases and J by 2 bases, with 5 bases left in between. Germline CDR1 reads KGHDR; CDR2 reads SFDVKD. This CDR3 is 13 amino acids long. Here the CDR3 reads CATSAVNTGELFF. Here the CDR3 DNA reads TGTGCCACCAGTGCGGTAAACACCGGGGAGCTGTTTTTT.

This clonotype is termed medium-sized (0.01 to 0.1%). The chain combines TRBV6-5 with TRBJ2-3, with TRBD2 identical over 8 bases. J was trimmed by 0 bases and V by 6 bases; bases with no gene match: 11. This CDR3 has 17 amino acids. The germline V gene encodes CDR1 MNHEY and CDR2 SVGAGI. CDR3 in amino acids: CASRPQLAATSTDTQYF. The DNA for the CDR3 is TGTGCCAGCAGACCCCAACTAGCGGCAACTAGCACAGATACGCAGTATTTT.

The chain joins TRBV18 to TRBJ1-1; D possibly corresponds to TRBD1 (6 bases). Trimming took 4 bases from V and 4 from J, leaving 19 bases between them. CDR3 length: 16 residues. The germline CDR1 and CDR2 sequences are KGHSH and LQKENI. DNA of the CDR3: TGTGCCAGCTCACTATTTACTACAGGGTCGCGCACTGAAGCTTTCTTT. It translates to CASSLFTTGSRTEAFF.

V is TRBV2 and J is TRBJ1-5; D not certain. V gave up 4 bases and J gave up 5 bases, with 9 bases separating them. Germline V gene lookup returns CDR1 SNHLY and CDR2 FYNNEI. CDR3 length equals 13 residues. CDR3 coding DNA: TGTGCCAGCAGTGTATCTGGGGATCAGCCCCAGCATTTT. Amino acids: CASSVSGDQPQHF.

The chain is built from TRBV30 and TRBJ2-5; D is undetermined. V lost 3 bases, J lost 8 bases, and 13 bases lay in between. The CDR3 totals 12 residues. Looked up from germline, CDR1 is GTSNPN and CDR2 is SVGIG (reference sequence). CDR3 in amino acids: CAWSSAGLTQYF. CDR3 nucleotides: TGTGCCTGGAGCTCGGCCGGGCTCACCCAGTACTTC.

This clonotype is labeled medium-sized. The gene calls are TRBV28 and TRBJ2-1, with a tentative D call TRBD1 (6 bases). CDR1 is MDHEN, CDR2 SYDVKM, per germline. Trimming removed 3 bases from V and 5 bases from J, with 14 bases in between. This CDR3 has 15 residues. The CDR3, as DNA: TGTGCCAGCAGTTTTGCCGGGACACAAGACAATGAGCAGTTCTTC. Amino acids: CASSFAGTQDNEQFF.

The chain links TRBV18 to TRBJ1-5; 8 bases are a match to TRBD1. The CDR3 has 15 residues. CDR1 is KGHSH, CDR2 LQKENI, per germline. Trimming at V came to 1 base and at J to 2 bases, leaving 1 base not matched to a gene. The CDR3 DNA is TGTGCCAGCTCACCACAACAGGGGGGCAATCAGCCCCAGCATTTT. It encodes CASSPQQGGNQPQHF.

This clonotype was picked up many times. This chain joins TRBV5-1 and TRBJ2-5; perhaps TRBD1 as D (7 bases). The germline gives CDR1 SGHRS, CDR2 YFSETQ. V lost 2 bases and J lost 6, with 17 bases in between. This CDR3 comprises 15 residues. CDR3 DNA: TGCGCCAGCAGCTTCGCCAGCGGAGGGGGCCAGACCCAGTACTTC. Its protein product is CASSFASGGGQTQYF.

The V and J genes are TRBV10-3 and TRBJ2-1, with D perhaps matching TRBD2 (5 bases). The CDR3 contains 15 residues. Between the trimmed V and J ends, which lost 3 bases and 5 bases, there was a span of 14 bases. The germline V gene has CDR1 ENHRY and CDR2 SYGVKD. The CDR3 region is CAISEPGKSHNEQFF. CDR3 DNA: TGTGCCATCAGTGAACCGGGGAAGTCTCACAATGAGCAGTTCTTC.

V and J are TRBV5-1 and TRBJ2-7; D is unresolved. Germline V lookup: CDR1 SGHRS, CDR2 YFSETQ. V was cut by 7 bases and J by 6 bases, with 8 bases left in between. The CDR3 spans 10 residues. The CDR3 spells CASPPGEQYF. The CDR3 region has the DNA TGCGCCAGCCCTCCTGGCGAGCAGTACTTC.

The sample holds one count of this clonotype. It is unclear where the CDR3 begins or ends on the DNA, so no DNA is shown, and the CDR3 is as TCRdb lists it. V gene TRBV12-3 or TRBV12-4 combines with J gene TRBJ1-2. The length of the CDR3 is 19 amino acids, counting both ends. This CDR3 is CASTRGDTQYFGPGSGYTF.